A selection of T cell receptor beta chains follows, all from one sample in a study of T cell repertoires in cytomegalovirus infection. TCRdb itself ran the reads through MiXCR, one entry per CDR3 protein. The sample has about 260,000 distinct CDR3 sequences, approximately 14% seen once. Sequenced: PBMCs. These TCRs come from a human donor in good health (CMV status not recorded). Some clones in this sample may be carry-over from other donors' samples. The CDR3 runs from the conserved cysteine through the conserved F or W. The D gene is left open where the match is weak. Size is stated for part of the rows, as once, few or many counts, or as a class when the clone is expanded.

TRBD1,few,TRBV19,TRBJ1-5,CASSMDRADQPQHF,TGTGCCAGTAGTATGGACAGGGCTGATCAGCCCCAGCATTTT
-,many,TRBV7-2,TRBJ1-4,CASSPVGGSNEKLFF,TGTGCCAGCAGCCCCGTGGGGGGTAGTAATGAAAAACTGTTTTTT
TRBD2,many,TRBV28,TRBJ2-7,CASTSGLAGYEQYF,TGTGCCAGCACCTCGGGACTAGCGGGGTACGAGCAGTACTTC
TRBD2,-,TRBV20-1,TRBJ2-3,CSASGLLAASTDTQYF,TGCAGTGCTTCTGGTTTACTAGCGGCTAGCACAGATACGCAGTATTTT
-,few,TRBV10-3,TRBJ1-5,CAIGGIANQPQHF,TGTGCCATCGGGGGGATAGCAAATCAGCCCCAGCATTTT
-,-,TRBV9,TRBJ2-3,CASSVIEGGSTDTQYF,TGTGCCAGCAGCGTGATCGAGGGGGGGAGCACAGATACGCAGTATTTT
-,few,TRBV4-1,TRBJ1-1,CASSPQQGITEAFF,TGCGCCAGCAGCCCGCAGCAGGGGATTACTGAAGCTTTCTTT
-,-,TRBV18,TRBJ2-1,CASRTAGGDLYNEQFF,TGTGCCAGCCGGACCGCGGGCGGGGACTTATACAATGAGCAGTTCTTC
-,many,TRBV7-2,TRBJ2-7,CASSSRQGSSYEQYF,TGTGCCAGCAGCTCTAGGCAGGGCAGCTCCTACGAGCAGTACTTC
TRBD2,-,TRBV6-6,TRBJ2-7,CASSQTSGFGEQYF,TGTGCCAGCAGCCAGACTAGCGGGTTTGGCGAGCAGTACTTC
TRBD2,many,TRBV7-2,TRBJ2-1,CASSLDQAGGIGAGNEQFF,TGTGCCAGCAGCTTAGACCAAGCGGGAGGGATAGGGGCGGGCAATGAGCAGTTCTTC
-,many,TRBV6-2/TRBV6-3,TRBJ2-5,CASEQQETQYF,TGTGCCAGCGAGCAGCAAGAGACCCAGTACTTC
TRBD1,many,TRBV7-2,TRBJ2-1,CASSLRQGSYNEQFF,TGTGCCAGCAGCTTGAGACAGGGTTCCTACAATGAGCAGTTCTTC
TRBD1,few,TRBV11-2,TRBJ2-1,CASSKAGTGKYNEQFF,TGTGCCAGCAGCAAAGCCGGGACAGGGAAATACAATGAGCAGTTCTTC
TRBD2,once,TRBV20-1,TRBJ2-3,CSVKSSGGTDTQYF,TGCAGTGTTAAATCTAGCGGGGGCACAGATACGCAGTATTTT
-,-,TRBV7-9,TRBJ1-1,CASSPGSLLNTEAFF,TGTGCCAGCAGCCCTGGCAGTCTGTTGAACACTGAAGCTTTCTTT